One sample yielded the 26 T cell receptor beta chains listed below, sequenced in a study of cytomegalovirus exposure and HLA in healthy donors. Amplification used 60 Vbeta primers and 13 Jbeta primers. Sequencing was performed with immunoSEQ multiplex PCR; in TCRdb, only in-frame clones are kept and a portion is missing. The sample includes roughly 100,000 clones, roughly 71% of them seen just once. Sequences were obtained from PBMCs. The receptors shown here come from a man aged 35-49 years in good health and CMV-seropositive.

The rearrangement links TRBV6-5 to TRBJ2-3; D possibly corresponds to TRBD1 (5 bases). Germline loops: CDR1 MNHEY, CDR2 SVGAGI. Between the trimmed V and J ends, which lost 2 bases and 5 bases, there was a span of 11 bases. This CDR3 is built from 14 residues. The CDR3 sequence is CASSYEHRQDTQYF. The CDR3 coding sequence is TGTGCCAGCAGTTACGAACACAGGCAAGATACGCAGTATTTT.

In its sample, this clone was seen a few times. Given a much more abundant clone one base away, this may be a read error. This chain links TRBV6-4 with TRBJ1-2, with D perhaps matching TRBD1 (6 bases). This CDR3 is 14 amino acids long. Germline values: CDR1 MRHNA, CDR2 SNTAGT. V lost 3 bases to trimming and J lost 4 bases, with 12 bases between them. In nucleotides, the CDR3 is TGTGCCAGCAGTGAAGACGGGACATTCTATGGCTACACCTTC. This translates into CASSEDGTFYGYTF.

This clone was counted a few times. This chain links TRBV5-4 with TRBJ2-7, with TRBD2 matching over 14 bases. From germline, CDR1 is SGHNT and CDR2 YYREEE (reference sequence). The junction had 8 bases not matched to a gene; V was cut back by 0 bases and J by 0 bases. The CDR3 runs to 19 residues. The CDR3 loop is CASSLVGLAGAQSSYEQYF. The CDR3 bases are TGTGCCAGCAGCTTGGTGGGACTAGCGGGAGCCCAAAGCTCCTACGAGCAGTACTTC. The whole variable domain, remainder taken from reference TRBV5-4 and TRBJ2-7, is ETGVTQSPTHLIKTRGQQVTLRCSSQSGHNTVSWYQQALGQGPQFIFQYYREEENGRGNFPPRFSGLQFPNYSSELNVNALELDDSALYLCASSLVGLAGAQSSYEQYFGPGTRLTVT.

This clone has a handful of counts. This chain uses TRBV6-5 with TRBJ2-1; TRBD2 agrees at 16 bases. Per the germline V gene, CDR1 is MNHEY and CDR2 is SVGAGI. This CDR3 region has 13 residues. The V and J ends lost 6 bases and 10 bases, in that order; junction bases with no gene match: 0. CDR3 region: CASRGLAGGEQFF. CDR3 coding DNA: TGTGCCAGCAGGGGACTAGCGGGAGGGGAGCAGTTCTTC.

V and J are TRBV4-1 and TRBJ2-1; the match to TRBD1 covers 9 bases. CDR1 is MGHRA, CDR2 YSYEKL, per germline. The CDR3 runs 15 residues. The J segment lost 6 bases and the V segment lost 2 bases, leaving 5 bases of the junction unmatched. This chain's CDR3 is CASSQMGQGFNEQFF. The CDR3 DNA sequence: TGCGCCAGCAGCCAAATGGGACAGGGATTCAATGAGCAGTTCTTC.

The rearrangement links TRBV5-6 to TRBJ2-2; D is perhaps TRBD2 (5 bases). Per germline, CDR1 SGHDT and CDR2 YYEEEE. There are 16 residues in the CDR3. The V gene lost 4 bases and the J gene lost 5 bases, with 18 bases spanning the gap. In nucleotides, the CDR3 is TGTGCCAGCAGCGCGGGTGACTGGTATACGACCGGGGAGCTGTTTTTT. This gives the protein CASSAGDWYTTGELFF.

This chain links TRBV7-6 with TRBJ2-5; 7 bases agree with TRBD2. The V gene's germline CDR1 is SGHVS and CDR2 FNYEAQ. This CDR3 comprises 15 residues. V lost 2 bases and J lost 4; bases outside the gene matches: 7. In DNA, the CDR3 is TGTGCCAGCAGCTTAATGGGGTCGGGAGGAGAGACCCAGTACTTC. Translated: CASSLMGSGGETQYF.

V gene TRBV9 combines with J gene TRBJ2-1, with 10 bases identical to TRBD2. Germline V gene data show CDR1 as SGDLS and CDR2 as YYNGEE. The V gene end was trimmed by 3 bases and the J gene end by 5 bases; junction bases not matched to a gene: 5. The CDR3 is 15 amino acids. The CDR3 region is CASSGGTSVDNEQFF. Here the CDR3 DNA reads TGTGCCAGCAGCGGGGGGACTAGCGTAGACAATGAGCAGTTCTTC.

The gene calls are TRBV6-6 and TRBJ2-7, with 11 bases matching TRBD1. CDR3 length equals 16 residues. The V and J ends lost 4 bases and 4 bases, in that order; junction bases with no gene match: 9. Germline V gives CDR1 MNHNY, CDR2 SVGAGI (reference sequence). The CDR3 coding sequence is TGTGCCAGCAGTTTCCCCCCCGGGACAGGGGGATACGAGCAGTACTTC. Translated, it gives CASSFPPGTGGYEQYF.

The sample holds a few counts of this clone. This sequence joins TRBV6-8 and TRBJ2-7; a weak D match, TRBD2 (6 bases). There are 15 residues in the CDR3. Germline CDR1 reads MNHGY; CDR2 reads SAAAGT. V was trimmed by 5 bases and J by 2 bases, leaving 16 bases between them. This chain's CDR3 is CASSPRDLHPYEQYV. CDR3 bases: TGTGCCAGCAGTCCTCGGGACTTACACCCCTACGAGCAGTACGTC.

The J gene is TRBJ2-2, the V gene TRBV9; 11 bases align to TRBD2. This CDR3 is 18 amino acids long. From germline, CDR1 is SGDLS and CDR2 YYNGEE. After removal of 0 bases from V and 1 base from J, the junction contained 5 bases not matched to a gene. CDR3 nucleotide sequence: TGTGCCAGCAGCGTAGACCTAGCGGGAGGCCAGAACACCGGGGAGCTGTTTTTT. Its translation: CASSVDLAGGQNTGELFF.

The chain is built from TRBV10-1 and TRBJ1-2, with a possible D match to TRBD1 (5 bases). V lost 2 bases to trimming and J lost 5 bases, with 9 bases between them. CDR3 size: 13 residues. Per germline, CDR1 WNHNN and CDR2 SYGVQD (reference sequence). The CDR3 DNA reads TGCGCCAGCAGTGAGCAGGGAGGGTATGGCTACACCTTC. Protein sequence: CASSEQGGYGYTF.

The CDR3: CASSPRARVDEQYF. The CDR3, as DNA: TGTGCCAGCTCACCACGCGCTCGAGTAGACGAGCAGTACTTC. The rearrangement uses TRBV18 and TRBJ2-7; D remains unclear. CDR1 is KGHSH, CDR2 LQKENI, per germline. The CDR3 loop spans 14 amino acids. Trimming cost V 1 base and J 5 bases, with 12 bases left between them.

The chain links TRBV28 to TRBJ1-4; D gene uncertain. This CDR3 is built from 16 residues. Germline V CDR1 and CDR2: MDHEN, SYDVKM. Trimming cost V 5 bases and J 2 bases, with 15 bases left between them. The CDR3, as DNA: TGTGCCAGCAGTGGCCCGCGGGGTCGCACTAATGAAAAACTGTTTTTT. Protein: CASSGPRGRTNEKLFF.

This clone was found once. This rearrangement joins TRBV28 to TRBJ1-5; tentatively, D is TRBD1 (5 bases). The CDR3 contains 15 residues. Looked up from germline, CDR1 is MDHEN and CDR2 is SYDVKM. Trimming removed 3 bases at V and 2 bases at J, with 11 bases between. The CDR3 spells CASSFIAGGNQPQHF. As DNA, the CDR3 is TGTGCCAGCAGTTTTATCGCGGGGGGCAATCAGCCCCAGCATTTT.

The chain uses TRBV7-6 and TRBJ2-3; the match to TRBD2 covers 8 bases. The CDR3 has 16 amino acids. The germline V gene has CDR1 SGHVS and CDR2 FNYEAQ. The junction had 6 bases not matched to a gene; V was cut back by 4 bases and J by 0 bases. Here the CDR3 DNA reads TGTGCCAGCAGCTCGAGGGCTAGCGGGAGCACAGATACGCAGTATTTT. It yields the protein CASSSRASGSTDTQYF.

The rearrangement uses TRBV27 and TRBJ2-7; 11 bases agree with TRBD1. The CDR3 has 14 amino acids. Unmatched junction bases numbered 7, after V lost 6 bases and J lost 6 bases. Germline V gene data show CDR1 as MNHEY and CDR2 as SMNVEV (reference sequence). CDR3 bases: TGTGCCAGCAGCCCCGGGACAGGGGGACTCGAGCAGTACGTC. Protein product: CASSPGTGGLEQYV.

The CDR3 DNA sequence: TGCGCCAGCAGCCAAAAGGTGGGACAAGTGGAGACCCAGTACTTC. It yields the protein CASSQKVGQVETQYF. This sequence joins TRBV4-3 and TRBJ2-5; D may be TRBD1 (6 bases). Per germline, CDR1 LGHNA and CDR2 YSLEER. This CDR3 is 15 amino acids long. Trimming pared 2 bases from V and 5 bases from J, leaving 15 bases between.

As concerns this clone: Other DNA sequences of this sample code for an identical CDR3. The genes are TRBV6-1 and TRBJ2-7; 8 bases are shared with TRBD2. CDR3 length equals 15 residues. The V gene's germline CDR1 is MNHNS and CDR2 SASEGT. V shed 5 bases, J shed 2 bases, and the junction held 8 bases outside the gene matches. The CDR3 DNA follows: TGTGCCAGCAGTCCTACAAGCGGGAGTGCCTACGAGCAGTACGTC. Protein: CASSPTSGSAYEQYV.

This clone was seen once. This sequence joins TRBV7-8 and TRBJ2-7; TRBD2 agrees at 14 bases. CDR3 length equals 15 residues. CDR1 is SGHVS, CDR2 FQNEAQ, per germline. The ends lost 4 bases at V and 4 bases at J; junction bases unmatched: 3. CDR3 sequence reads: CASSSGLAGVYEQYF. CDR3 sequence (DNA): TGTGCCAGCAGCTCGGGACTAGCGGGAGTGTACGAGCAGTACTTC.

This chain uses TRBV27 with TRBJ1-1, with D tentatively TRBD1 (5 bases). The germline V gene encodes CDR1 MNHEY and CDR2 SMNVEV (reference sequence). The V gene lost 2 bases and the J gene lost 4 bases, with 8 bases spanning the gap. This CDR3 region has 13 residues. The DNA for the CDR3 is TGTGCCAGCAGTTTAAGGGGCTTCACTGAAGCTTTCTTT. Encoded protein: CASSLRGFTEAFF.

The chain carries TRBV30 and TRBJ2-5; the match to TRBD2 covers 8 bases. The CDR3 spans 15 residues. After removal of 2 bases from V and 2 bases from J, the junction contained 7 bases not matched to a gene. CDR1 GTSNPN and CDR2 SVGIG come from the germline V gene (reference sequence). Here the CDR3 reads CAWSPLRGGQETQYF. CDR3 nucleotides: TGTGCCTGGAGTCCCCTCCGCGGGGGGCAAGAGACCCAGTACTTC.

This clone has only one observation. The CDR3 loop reads CASSFADGGGYTF. The CDR3 DNA follows: TGTGCCAGCAGCTTCGCGGATGGCGGAGGCTACACCTTC. The chain links TRBV7-9 to TRBJ1-2; D is uncertain. CDR3 length: 13 amino acids. Germline-derived CDR1 and CDR2 are SEHNR and FQNEAQ (reference sequence). The V gene lost 3 bases and the J gene lost 8 bases, with 13 bases spanning the gap.

The CDR3 reads CAWSNGNTGELFF. The DNA of the CDR3 is TGTGCCTGGAGTAACGGGAACACCGGGGAGCTGTTTTTT. The chain joins TRBV30 to TRBJ2-2; D is unclear. Trimming pared 2 bases from V and 1 base from J, leaving 5 bases between. The germline gives CDR1 GTSNPN, CDR2 SVGIG (reference sequence). The CDR3 runs to 13 residues.

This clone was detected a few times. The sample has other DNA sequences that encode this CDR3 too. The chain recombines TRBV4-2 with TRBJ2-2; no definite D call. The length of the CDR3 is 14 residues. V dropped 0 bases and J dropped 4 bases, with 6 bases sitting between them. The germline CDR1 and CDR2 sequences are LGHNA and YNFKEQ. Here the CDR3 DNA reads TGTGCCAGCAGCCAAGATACCAGCACCGGGGAGCTGTTTTTT. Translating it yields CASSQDTSTGELFF.

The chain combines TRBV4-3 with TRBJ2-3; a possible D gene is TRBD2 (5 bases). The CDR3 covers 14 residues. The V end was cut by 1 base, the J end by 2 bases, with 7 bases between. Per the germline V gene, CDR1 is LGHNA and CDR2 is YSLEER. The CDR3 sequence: CASSQAGITDTQYF. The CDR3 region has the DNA TGCGCCAGCAGCCAAGCGGGGATCACAGATACGCAGTATTTT.